This TCR beta chain was captured by sequencing in a study of cytomegalovirus exposure and HLA in healthy donors. Study-level findings and limits: Cytomegalovirus-associated status was assigned to about 180 TCR beta chains.

13 Jbeta primers and 60 Vbeta primers were used for the PCR. Repertoires were generated with immunoSEQ multiplex PCR, while TCRdb's copy carries only in-frame clones and drops some. The data hold roughly 40,000 clones, with roughly half observed a single time. CDR3 size: 16 residues. Germline V gene data show CDR1 as LNHDA and CDR2 as SQIVND (reference sequence). Trimming cost V 4 bases and J 2 bases; bases outside gene matches: 3. This clone was detected only a few times. Its antigen is unknown. This clonotype was obtained from a human donor in good health. The sequenced sample was PBMCs. The V and J genes are TRBV19 and TRBJ2-3, with 13 bases identical to TRBD2. The CDR3 region is CASSRTSGGLTDTQYF. The CDR3 DNA follows: TGTGCCAGTAGTAGGACTAGCGGGGGACTCACAGATACGCAGTATTTT. Looking up the rest from reference TRBV19 and TRBJ2-3 gives the full variable domain: DGGITQSPKYLFRKEGQNVTLSCEQNLNHDAMYWYRQDPGQGLRLIYYSQIVNDFQKGDIAEGYSVSREKKESFPLTVTSAQKNPTAFYLCASSRTSGGLTDTQYFGPGTRLTVL.